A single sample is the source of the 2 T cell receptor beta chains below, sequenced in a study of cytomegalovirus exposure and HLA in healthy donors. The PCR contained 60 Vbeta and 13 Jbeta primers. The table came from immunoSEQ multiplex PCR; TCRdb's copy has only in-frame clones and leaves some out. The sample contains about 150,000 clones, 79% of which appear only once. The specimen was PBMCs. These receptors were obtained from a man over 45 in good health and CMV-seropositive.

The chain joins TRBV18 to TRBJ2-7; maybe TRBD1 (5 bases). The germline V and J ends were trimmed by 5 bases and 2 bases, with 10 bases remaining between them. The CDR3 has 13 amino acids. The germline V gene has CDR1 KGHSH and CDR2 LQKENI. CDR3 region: CASSGAAAYEQYF. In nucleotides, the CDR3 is TGTGCCAGCTCAGGGGCAGCCGCCTACGAGCAGTACTTC.

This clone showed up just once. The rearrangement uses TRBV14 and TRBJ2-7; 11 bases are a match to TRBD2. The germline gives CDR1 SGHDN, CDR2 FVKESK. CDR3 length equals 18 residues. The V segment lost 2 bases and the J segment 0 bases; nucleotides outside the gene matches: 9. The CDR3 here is CASSQLAGGGHSSYEQYF. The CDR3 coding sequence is TGTGCCAGCAGCCAACTAGCGGGAGGAGGGCACAGCTCCTACGAGCAGTACTTC.